This record concerns one T cell receptor (beta chain) sequence. The data derive from a study of control samples from healthy donors and cancer patients. Sequenced by immunoSEQ multiplex PCR; TCRdb stores in-frame clones only, minus some. The table lists 250,000 to 300,000 clones, roughly 80% of them singletons, with roughly 13% in the top ten. Trimming removed 6 bases from V and 7 bases from J; junction bases left unmatched: 6. CDR1 and CDR2 from the germline V gene are SNHLY and FYNNEI. This CDR3 contains 14 residues. The chain uses TRBV2 and TRBJ1-6, with 7 bases fitting TRBD1. The TCR sequence derives from a woman aged 55-69 years with lung cancer. Sequenced input: PBMCs. The CDR3 protein is CASRLRGDNSPLHF. CDR3 in DNA: TGTGCCAGCAGGCTCAGGGGGGACAATTCACCCCTCCACTTT.